This T cell receptor beta chain was recovered during a study of CD8 T cells in ankylosing spondylitis. Whole-study findings and limits: Typical of ankylosing spondylitis blood, it appeared, was a TCR beta motif of eight highly homologous variants. Disease-linked clones were reportedly significantly enriched in matched ankylosing spondylitis synovial fluid. Disease-linked clones had a CD8+ phenotype and relatively low frequency in peripheral blood. Certain motif variants had earlier been reported in reactive arthritis synovial fluid and blood.

Points on this clonotype: Its antigen is undetermined.

With 8 bases clipped from V and 5 bases from J, the junction kept 13 bases outside the gene matches. CDR3 length: 15 residues. From germline, CDR1 is SQVTM and CDR2 ANQGSEA. For TCR beta, libraries came from quantitative 5'-RACE with molecular barcodes. MiXCR was run by TCRdb on the 5' RACE reads, yielding one entry per CDR3 protein. The sample has around 770,000 distinct CDR3 sequences, 15% to 20% seen once. The chain is built from TRBV29-1 and TRBJ2-5, with 11 bases identical to TRBD1. The sequence came from a male donor with ankylosing spondylitis. The specimen was blood, either unsorted or a sorted T cell fraction (not recorded which). In nucleotides, the CDR3 is TGCAGCTCCGCATCGGACAGGGGGCGCTGGGAGACCCAGTACTTC. Translated, it gives CSSASDRGRWETQYF. Together with reference TRBV29-1 and TRBJ2-5, the CDR3 gives the full variable domain: SAVISQKPSRDICQRGTSLTIQCQVDSQVTMMFWYRQQPGQSLTLIATANQGSEATYESGFVIDKFPISRPNLTFSTLTVSNMSPEDSSIYLCSSASDRGRWETQYFGPGTRLLVL.